Described below is a single T cell receptor (beta chain) sequence and its context. CDR1 LNHNV and CDR2 YYDKDF come from the germline V gene (reference sequence). The V gene end was trimmed by 2 bases and the J gene end by 10 bases; junction bases not matched to a gene: 4. The CDR3 totals 15 residues. Data came from immunoSEQ multiplex PCR; TCRdb stores just in-frame clones and leaves some out. The repertoire consists of over 55,000 clones, with 80% to 85% occurring once and the leading ten covering roughly 7.9%. This entry comes from a study of glioma-infiltrating T cells after dendritic cell vaccination. Study at large: Autologous tumor lysate-pulsed dendritic cell vaccination was given between the early 2000s and the early 2010s.

Isocitrate dehydrogenase mutation was absent in all glioblastoma patients. The TCR was taken from a human donor with glioblastoma. The starting material was blood, obtained before dendritic cell vaccination. The chain employs TRBV15 and TRBJ1-6, with 11 nucleotides matching TRBD1. CDR3 bases: TGTGCCACCAGCAGAACCGGGACAGGGGGATCACCCCTCCACTTT. Protein sequence: CATSRTGTGGSPLHF.